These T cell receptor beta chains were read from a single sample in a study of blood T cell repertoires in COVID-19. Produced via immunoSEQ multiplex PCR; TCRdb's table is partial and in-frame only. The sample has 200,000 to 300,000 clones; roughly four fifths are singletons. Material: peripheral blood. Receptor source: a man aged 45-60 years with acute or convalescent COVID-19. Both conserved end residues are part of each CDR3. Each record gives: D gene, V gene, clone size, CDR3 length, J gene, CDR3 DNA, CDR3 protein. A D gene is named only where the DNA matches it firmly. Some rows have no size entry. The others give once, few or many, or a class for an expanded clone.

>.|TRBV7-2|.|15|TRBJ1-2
TGTGCCAGCAGCTTAGACGCTGGGGGGGGGAATGGCTACACCTTC
CASSLDAGGGNGYTF
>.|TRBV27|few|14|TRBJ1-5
TGTGCCAGCAGTTTCAGGGGTAGCAATCAGCCCCAGCATTTT
CASSFRGSNQPQHF
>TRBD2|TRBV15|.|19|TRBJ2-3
TGTGCCACCAGCAGAGACGGGACTAGCGGGAGGGCCAGGGCAGATACGCAGTATTTT
CATSRDGTSGRARADTQYF
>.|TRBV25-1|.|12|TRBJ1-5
TGTGCCAGTGGGGGGGGCAATCAGCCCCAGCATTTT
CASGGGNQPQHF
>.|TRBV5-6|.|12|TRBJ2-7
TGTGCCAGCAGTCGGGATAATGGCGAGCAGTACTTC
CASSRDNGEQYF
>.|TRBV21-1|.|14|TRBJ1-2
TGTGCCAGCAGCAAGGGCAGCCGCGGGGGTGGCTACACCTTC
CASSKGSRGGGYTF
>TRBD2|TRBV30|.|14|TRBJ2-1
TGTGCCTGCCCAAGGGGGACTAGCGGAAACAGGCAGTTCTTC
CACPRGTSGNRQFF
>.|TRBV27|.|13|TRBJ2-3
TGTGCCAGCAGTACACCCCTCACAGATACGCAGTATTTT
CASSTPLTDTQYF
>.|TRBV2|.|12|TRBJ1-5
TGTGCCAGCAGCGAGCTCGGGGGGCCCCAGCATTTT
CASSELGGPQHF
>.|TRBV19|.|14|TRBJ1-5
TGTGCCAGTAGGGGAACAGGGTTCAGTCAGCCCCAGCATTTT
CASRGTGFSQPQHF
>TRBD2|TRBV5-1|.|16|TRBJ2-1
TGCGCCAGCAGCTTCTCCGGGACTAGCGGGATGGGTGAGCAGTTCTTC
CASSFSGTSGMGEQFF
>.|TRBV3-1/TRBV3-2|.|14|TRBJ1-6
TGTGCCAGCAGCCAGCCGGGACTGGGGATACCCCTCCACTTT
CASSQPGLGIPLHF
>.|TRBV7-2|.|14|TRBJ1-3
TGTGCCAGCAGCTTCCAGGGCTATGGAAACACCATATATTTT
CASSFQGYGNTIYF
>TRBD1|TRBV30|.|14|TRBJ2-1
TGTGCCTGGTCCGGGACAGGGGTTTACAATGAGCAGTTCTTC
CAWSGTGVYNEQFF
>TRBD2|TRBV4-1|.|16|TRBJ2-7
TGCGCCAGCAGCCGCTCGACTAGCGGGACTTCCTACGAGCAGTACTTC
CASSRSTSGTSYEQYF
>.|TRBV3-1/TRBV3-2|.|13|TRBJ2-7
TGTGCCAGCAGCCCCCGGACTCTGGGGGAGCAGTACTTC
CASSPRTLGEQYF
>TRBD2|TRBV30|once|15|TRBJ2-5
TGTGCCTGGTCGAACCTAGCGGGGGTACAAGAGACCCAGTACTTC
CAWSNLAGVQETQYF
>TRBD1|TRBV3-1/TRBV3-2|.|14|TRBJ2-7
TGTGCCAGCAGCGACCAATACAGGGGCTACGAGCAGTACTTC
CASSDQYRGYEQYF
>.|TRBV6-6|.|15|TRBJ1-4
TGTGCCAGCAGTCACCTAAATATAAAGAATGAAAAACTGTTTTTT
CASSHLNIKNEKLFF
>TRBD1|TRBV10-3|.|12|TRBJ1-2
TGTGCCATCAGTGATGGGACAGATGGCTACACCTTC
CAISDGTDGYTF
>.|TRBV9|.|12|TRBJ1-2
TGTGCCAGCAGCGCACAGGCCTATGGCTACACCTTC
CASSAQAYGYTF
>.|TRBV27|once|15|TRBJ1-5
TGTGCCACCAAAGTAGCGGGCCGGGCGAATCAGCCCCAGCATTTT
CATKVAGRANQPQHF
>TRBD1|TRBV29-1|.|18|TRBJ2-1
TGCAGCGTTGAAGGTTTTCCAGGGGGCGCGGTCCGGGGCAATGAGCAGTTCTTC
CSVEGFPGGAVRGNEQFF
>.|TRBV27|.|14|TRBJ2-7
TGTGCCAGCAGTTTCAGGGGAGGGGGCTACGAGCAGTACTTC
CASSFRGGGYEQYF
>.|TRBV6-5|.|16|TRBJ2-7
TGTGCCAGCAGTTACTTCTCCAGGGTGGTAAGATACGAGCAGTACTTC
CASSYFSRVVRYEQYF
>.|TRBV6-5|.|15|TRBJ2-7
TGTGCCAGCAGTTACCTTTGGCGCGGGTCCTACGAGCAGTACTTC
CASSYLWRGSYEQYF
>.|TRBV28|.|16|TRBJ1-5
TGTGCCAGCAGTTTATCAGGGTCCCCCAAGCAACAGCCCCAGCATTTT
CASSLSGSPKQQPQHF